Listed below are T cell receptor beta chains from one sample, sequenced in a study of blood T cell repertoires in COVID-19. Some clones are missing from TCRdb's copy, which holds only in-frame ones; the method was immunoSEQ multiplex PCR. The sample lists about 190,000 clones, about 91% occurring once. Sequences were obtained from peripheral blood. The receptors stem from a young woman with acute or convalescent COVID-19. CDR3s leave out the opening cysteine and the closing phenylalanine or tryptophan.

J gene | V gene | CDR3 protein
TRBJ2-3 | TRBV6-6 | ASTNPGTATDTQY
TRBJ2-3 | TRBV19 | AKSRDSGFSDTQY
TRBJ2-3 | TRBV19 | ASSILALKTDTQY
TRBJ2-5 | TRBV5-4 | ASRQQGTRETQY
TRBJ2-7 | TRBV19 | ASSTSDGGEQY
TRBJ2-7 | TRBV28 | ASSLRQGYEQY
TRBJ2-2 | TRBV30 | AIVALGLGNTGELF
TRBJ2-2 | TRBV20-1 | SARGTGELF
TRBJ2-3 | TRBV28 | ASRASIDTQY
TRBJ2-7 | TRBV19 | ASSPFIGRIDGEQY
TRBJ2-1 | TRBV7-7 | ASSLDPNNEQF
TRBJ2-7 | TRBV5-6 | ASSLYTSEQY
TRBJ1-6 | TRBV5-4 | ASRSLGQGQSPLH
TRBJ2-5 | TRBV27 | ASSLMGPTGGQETQY
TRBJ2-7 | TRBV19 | ASGGAGGPSYEQY
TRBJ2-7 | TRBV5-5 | ASSLSQGAIAYEQY
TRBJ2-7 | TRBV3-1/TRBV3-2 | ASSPTTSGRALQY
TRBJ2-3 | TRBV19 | ASSLRARSTDTQY
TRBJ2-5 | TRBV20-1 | SASDGSAPGSQY
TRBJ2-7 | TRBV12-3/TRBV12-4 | ASSLQGPYEQY
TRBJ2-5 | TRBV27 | ARRGTGLDGETQY
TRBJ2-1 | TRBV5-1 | ASMGLAQSDEQF
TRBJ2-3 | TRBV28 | ASSSAGGRRSTDTQY
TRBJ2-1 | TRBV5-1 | ASRREPVVNEQF
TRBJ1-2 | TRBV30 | AFSTGGAGNYGYT
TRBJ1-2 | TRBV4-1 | ASSQPRDRALLSNYGYT
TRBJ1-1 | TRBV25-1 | ASSDGTWLKAF
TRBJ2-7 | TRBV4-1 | ASRRDRNFYEQY
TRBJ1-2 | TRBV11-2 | ASSYPGQPYGYT
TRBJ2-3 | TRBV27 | ASSLRRDRAQY
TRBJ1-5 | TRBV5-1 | ASSFSGENQPQH
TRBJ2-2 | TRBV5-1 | ASIGWREACGELF
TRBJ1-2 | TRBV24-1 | ATSDQRSNYGYT
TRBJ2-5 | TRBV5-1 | ASSLWRSGTSSKETQY
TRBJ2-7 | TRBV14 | ASSRYRAPSYEQY
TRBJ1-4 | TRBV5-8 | ASNLGQANEKLF
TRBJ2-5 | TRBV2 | ASNRDRGGQETQY
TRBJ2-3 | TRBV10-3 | AISDEREGGDTQY
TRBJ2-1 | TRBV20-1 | SAHSGSLQF
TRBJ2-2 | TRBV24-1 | ATSAPSSLGELF
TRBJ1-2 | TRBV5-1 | ASSPDLWSMDYGYT
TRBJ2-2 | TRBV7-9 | ASSPGQNPTGELF